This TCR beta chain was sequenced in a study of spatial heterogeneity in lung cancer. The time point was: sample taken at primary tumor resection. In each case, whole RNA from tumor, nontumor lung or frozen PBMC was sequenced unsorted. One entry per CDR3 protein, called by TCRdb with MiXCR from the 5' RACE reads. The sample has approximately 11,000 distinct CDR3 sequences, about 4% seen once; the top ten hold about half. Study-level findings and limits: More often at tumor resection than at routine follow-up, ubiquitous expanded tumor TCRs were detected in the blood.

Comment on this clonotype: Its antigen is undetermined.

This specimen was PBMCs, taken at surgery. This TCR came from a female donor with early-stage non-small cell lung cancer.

The CDR3, as DNA: TGTGCCAGCAGCCCCAGTGCCCCTATGAACACTGAAGCTTTCTTT. This encodes CASSPSAPMNTEAFF. The chain combines TRBV3-1 with TRBJ1-1, with D uncertain. The CDR3 is 15 residues long. V was cut by 4 bases and J by 0 bases, with 12 bases left in between. Looked up from germline, CDR1 is LGHDT and CDR2 is YNNKEL (reference sequence). The entire variable domain, with the rest obtained from reference TRBV3-1 and TRBJ1-1, is as follows: DTAVSQTPKYLVTQMGNDKSIKCEQNLGHDTMYWYKQDSKKFLKIMFSYNNKELIINETVPNRFSPKSPDKAHLNLHINSLELGDSAVYFCASSPSAPMNTEAFFGQGTRLTVV.